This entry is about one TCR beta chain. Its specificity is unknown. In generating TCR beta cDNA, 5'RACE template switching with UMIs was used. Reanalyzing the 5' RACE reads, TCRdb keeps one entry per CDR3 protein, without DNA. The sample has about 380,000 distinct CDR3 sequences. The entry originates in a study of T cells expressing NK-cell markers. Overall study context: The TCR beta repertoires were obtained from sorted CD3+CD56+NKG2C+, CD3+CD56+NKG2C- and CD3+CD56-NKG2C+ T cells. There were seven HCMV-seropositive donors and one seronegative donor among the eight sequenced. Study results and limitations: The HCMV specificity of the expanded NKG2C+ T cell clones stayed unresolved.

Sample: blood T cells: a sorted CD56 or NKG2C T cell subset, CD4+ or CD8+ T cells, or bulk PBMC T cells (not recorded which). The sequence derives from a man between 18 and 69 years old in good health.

Here the CDR3 reads CASSESGYYQPQHF. The chain recombines TRBV2 with TRBJ1-5. Germline CDR1 reads SNHLY; CDR2 reads FYNNEI. CDR3 length: 14 amino acids.